A selection of T cell receptor beta chains follows, all from one sample in a study of T cell responses to AZD1222 COVID-19 vaccine. The protocol was immunoSEQ multiplex PCR, while the TCRdb copy is restricted to in-frame clones and leaves out a portion. Here the sample spans roughly 160,000 clones, 90% being singletons. The starting material was peripheral blood, obtained on day 0 of AZD1222 vaccination. These receptors were obtained from an adult in good health. Both conserved end residues are trimmed from each CDR3. D genes are given only for firm matches.

>TRBV28|NA
ASSLEGIYT
>TRBV29-1|NA
SVEGGERYGYT
>TRBV6-5|TRBD1
ASSTDRGSYNEQF
>TRBV7-3|NA
ASSHTNAGRNTGELF
>TRBV29-1|NA
SVEGEGFSYGYT
>TRBV18|NA
ASSDEKTGYEQY
>TRBV11-2|TRBD1
ASSRQGPMNTEAF
>TRBV28|TRBD1
ASRGSDRGWEKLF
>TRBV15|NA
ATSARGSLGYEQY
>TRBV5-6|TRBD1
ASSSALRQGYGYT
>TRBV28|NA
ASSLYRFSNQPQH
>TRBV7-6|NA
ASSFQADSSYEQY
>TRBV2|NA
ASSEGGGLLHRATEAF